Presented here are 17 T cell receptor beta chains from one specimen sequenced in a study of shared clonotypes between healthy human individuals. Assay used: immunoSEQ multiplex PCR; TCRdb lists only in-frame clones, some missing. Of more than 400,000 clones in the sample, more than 75% are singletons; the top ten hold around 11%. The specimen was PBMCs. All receptors derive from a woman aged 40 to 49 in good health. Some clones in this sample may be carry-over from other donors' samples.

The rearrangement links TRBV28 to TRBJ1-4; 8 nucleotides align to TRBD1. V gave up 6 bases and J gave up 0 bases; unmatched junction bases: 6. Germline loops: CDR1 MDHEN, CDR2 SYDVKM. This CDR3 is 16 amino acids long. The CDR3 sequence is CASRRGQGATNEKLFF. As DNA, the CDR3 is TGTGCCAGCAGGAGAGGACAGGGTGCAACTAATGAAAAACTGTTTTTT.

This chain joins TRBV19 and TRBJ2-2; perhaps D is TRBD1 or TRBD2 (5 bases each). The germline V gene has CDR1 LNHDA and CDR2 SQIVND (reference sequence). The V end lost 3 bases, the J end lost 3 bases, and 11 bases lay between the germline ends. The CDR3 consists of 15 residues. The CDR3 loop reads CASSIMGTYTGELFF. CDR3 DNA: TGTGCCAGTAGTATCATGGGGACCTACACCGGGGAGCTGTTTTTT.

At least ten counts were recorded for this clone. In DNA form, the CDR3 reads TGCGCCAGCAGCTCTTTGGGGGAGCCATTGAATGAGCAGTTCTTC. Protein: CASSSLGEPLNEQFF. The gene calls are TRBV5-1 and TRBJ2-1; D possibly matches TRBD1 or TRBD2 (5 bases each). V gave up 3 bases and J gave up 7 bases, with 17 bases separating them. This CDR3 comprises 15 residues. Germline V gene sequence: CDR1 SGHRS, CDR2 YFSETQ.

The chain combines TRBV5-4 with TRBJ1-1, with D possibly matching TRBD1 (5 bases). The germline V gene has CDR1 SGHNT and CDR2 YYREEE (reference sequence). Trimming took off 4 bases at V and 1 base at J, with 14 bases between the two ends. This CDR3 region has 15 residues. In nucleotides, the CDR3 is TGTGCCAGCAGCGGCCGGCAGGGTACGAACACTGAAGCTTTCTTT. Its protein product is CASSGRQGTNTEAFF.

The rearrangement links TRBV5-4 to TRBJ2-1, with 9 bases matching TRBD2. V gave up 4 bases and J gave up 7 bases; unmatched junction bases: 9. The germline CDR1 and CDR2 sequences are SGHNT and YYREEE (reference sequence). There are 15 residues in the CDR3. The CDR3 loop is CASSMTSGLGNEQFF. Written as DNA, the CDR3 is TGTGCCAGCAGCATGACTAGCGGCCTTGGGAATGAGCAGTTCTTC.

This clone showed up just once. The J gene is TRBJ2-5, the V gene TRBV7-2; no definite D call. V lost 1 base and J 0 bases, leaving 12 bases between the germline ends. The CDR3 contains 16 residues. Germline loops: CDR1 SGHTA, CDR2 FQGNSA. CDR3 loop: CASSLEATADQETQYF. CDR3 DNA: TGTGCCAGCAGCTTAGAGGCAACCGCGGACCAAGAGACCCAGTACTTC. Looking up the rest from reference TRBV7-2 and TRBJ2-5 gives the full variable domain: GAGVSQSPSNKVTEKGKDVELRCDPISGHTALYWYRQSLGQGLEFLIYFQGNSAPDKSGLPSDRFSAERTGGSVSTLTIQRTQQEDSAVYLCASSLEATADQETQYFGPGTRLLVL.

This clone occurred a few times. Its ends do not fully match the called genes, so a read error is possible. Distinct nucleotide sequences in the sample also encode this CDR3. The chain is built from TRBV18 and TRBJ1-1, with D perhaps matching TRBD1 (6 bases). This CDR3 has 14 residues. Germline V gives CDR1 KGHSH, CDR2 LQKENI. The CDR3 protein is CASSPQGLNTEAFF. CDR3 nucleotide sequence: TGTGCCAGCTCGCCACAGGGTTTGAACACTGAAGCTTTCTTT.

This clone was seen just once. Compared with germline, one end of the junction differs, possibly owing to a read error. The same CDR3 is also encoded by other DNA sequences in this sample. This chain's CDR3 is CASSDPNRNPSYEQYF. The CDR3 nucleotides read TGCGCCAGCAGTGATCCTAACAGAAACCCCTCCTACGAGCAGTACTTC. V and J are TRBV25-1 and TRBJ2-7; D gene ambiguous. The CDR3 has 16 amino acids. CDR1 is MGHDK and CDR2 is SYGVNS in the germline V gene.

The chain is built from TRBV5-6 and TRBJ2-2; 11 bases align to TRBD2. V lost 6 bases to trimming and J lost 3 bases; unmatched junction nucleotides: 4. CDR3 length: 15 residues. Germline assignment: CDR1 SGHDT and CDR2 YYEEEE. CDR3 bases: TGTGCCAGCACCTTAGCGGGAGGGGACACCGGGGAGCTGTTTTTT. Translation: CASTLAGGDTGELFF. Filled out from reference TRBV5-6 and TRBJ2-2, the complete variable domain reads DAGVTQSPTHLIKTRGQQVTLRCSPKSGHDTVSWYQQALGQGPQFIFQYYEEEERQRGNFPDRFSGHQFPNYSSELNVNALLLGDSALYLCASTLAGGDTGELFFGEGSRLTVL.

The rearrangement uses TRBV25-1 and TRBJ1-2; D remains ambiguous. The CDR3 is 15 residues long. Germline CDR1 and CDR2: MGHDK and SYGVNS. V shed 1 base and J shed 6 bases, with 15 bases lying between them. Here the CDR3 DNA reads TGTGCCAGCAGTGAATCCCCACTGGAGGGCGATGGCTACACCTTC. It encodes CASSESPLEGDGYTF.

A word on this clone: A read error may produce the germline difference seen at one junction end. This chain uses TRBV4-3 with TRBJ2-3; 8 nucleotides agree with TRBD2. This CDR3 has 18 amino acids. From germline, CDR1 is LGHNA and CDR2 YSLEER. The CDR3, as DNA: TGCGCCAGCAGCCAAGATCGGGGGGGGGAGTTAGATACAGATGCGCAGTATTTT. Translating it yields CASSQDRGGELDTDAQYF.

The chain has TRBV28 and TRBJ1-5; possibly TRBD1 for D (6 bases). The CDR3 has 13 amino acids. CDR1 and CDR2 from the germline V gene are MDHEN and SYDVKM. V lost 5 bases to trimming and J lost 5 bases, with 10 bases between them. The CDR3 DNA reads as TGTGCCAGCAGTCCTACAGGGCATCAGCCCCAGCATTTT. It is translated as CASSPTGHQPQHF. Using reference TRBV28 and TRBJ1-5 for the parts outside the CDR3, the full variable domain is DVKVTQSSRYLVKRTGEKVFLECVQDMDHENMFWYRQDPGLGLRLIYFSYDVKMKEKGDIPEGYSVSREKKERFSLILESASTNQTSMYLCASSPTGHQPQHFGDGTRLSIL.

The count of this clone is one. This chain joins TRBV7-8 and TRBJ2-2; D not certain. V lost 10 bases and J lost 0, with 18 bases in between. Germline CDR1 reads SGHVS; CDR2 reads FQNEAQ. CDR3 size: 16 residues. The CDR3 bases are TGTGCCACCTACCAAGCTCCGGCAGCGAACACCGGGGAGCTGTTTTTT. It encodes CATYQAPAANTGELFF.

The genes are TRBV28 and TRBJ2-3, with TRBD2 identical over 11 bases. V was pared by 1 base and J by 4 bases, with 13 bases of the junction left unmatched. CDR3 length: 19 amino acids. Per germline, CDR1 MDHEN and CDR2 SYDVKM. For the CDR3, the DNA is TGTGCCAGCAGTTTATTTCTTGGGACTAGCGGAGGAGGGGCAGATACGCAGTATTTT. It encodes CASSLFLGTSGGGADTQYF.

The chain recombines TRBV7-9 with TRBJ1-2; D is perhaps TRBD1 (6 bases). The CDR3 covers 16 residues. CDR1 is SEHNR, CDR2 FQNEAQ, per germline (reference sequence). Trimming pared 0 bases from V and 0 bases from J, leaving 11 bases between. The CDR3 nucleotides are TGTGCCAGCAGCTTAGCTTTCCAGGGGACTAACTATGGCTACACCTTC. Residues: CASSLAFQGTNYGYTF.

The genes are TRBV5-5 and TRBJ2-7; the D is unclear. This CDR3 contains 14 residues. CDR1 SGHKS and CDR2 YYEKEE come from the germline V gene (reference sequence). The V end lost 0 bases, the J end lost 0 bases, and 7 bases lay between the germline ends. The CDR3 coding sequence is TGTGCCAGCAGCTTGGTACTTCTCTCCTACGAGCAGTACTTC. The encoded protein is CASSLVLLSYEQYF.

This clone was detected a few times. The V and J genes are TRBV5-1 and TRBJ2-1; a possible D gene is TRBD2 (5 bases). Trimming shortened V by 5 bases and J by 0 bases, and 18 bases separated the two germline ends. The CDR3 contains 17 residues. The germline V gene encodes CDR1 SGHRS and CDR2 YFSETQ. The CDR3 bases are TGCGCCAGCAGATCGTGGAGGTTCCCCAGCTCCTACAATGAGCAGTTCTTC. This gives the protein CASRSWRFPSSYNEQFF. Complete variable domain (other parts from reference TRBV5-1 and TRBJ2-1): KAGVTQTPRYLIKTRGQQVTLSCSPISGHRSVSWYQQTPGQGLQFLFEYFSETQRNKGNFPGRFSGRQFSNSRSEMNVSTLELGDSALYLCASRSWRFPSSYNEQFFGPGTRLTVL.